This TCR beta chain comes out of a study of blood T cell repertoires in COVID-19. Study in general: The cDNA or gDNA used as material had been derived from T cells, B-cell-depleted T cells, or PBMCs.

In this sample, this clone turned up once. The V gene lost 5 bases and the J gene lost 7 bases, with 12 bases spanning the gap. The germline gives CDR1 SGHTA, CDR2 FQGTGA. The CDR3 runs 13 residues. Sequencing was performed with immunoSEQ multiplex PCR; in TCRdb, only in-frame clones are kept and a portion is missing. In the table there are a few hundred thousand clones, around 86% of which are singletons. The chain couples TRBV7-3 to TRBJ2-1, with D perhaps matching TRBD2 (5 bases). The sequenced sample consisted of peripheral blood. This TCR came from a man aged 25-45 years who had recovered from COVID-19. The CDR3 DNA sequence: TGTGCCAGCAGCCCTCGGGGAAGGAATGAGCAGTTCTTC. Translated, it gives CASSPRGRNEQFF. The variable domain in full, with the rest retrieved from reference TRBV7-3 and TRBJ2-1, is GAGVSQTPSNKVTEKGKYVELRCDPISGHTALYWYRQSLGQGPEFLIYFQGTGAADDSGLPNDRFFAVRPEGSVSTLKIQRTERGDSAVYLCASSPRGRNEQFFGPGTRLTVL.